The TCR beta chain under discussion was sequenced for a study of blood T cell repertoires in COVID-19. Looking at the study overall: Samples taken during acute and convalescent COVID-19 were collected in the United States, Italy and Spain.

The germline CDR1 and CDR2 sequences are SGHNT and YYREEE (reference sequence). The junction had 5 bases not matched to a gene; V was cut back by 0 bases and J by 2 bases. This CDR3 comprises 15 residues. Original analysis: Amplifying reference gene primers gave estimates of nucleated cell counts. The repertoire was sequenced with immunoSEQ multiplex PCR; TCRdb's copy has only in-frame clones and lacks some. That table furnishes V, J and clone size, whereas the DNA furnished D and trimming. The table has under 300,000 clones, around 82% seen once. Sequencing was carried out using peripheral blood. The receptor was derived from an elderly woman with active or convalescent COVID-19. The chain recombines TRBV5-4 with TRBJ2-7, with TRBD2 matching 7 bases. The CDR3 coding sequence is TGTGCCAGCAGCTTGGGGGGAGGGCCCACCTACGAGCAGTACTTC. As protein: CASSLGGGPTYEQYF.